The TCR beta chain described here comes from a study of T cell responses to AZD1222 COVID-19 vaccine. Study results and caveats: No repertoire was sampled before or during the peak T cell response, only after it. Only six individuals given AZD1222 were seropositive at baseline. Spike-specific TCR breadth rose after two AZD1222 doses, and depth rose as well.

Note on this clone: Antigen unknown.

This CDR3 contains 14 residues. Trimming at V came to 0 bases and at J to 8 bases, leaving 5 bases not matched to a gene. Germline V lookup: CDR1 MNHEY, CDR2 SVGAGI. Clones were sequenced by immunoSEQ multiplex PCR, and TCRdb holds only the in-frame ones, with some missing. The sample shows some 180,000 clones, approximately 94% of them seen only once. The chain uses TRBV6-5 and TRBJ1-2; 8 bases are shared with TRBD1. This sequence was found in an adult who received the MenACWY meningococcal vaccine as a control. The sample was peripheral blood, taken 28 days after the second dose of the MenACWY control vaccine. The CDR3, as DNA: TGTGCCAGCAGTTACTCAGGACAGGGCCGAGGCTACACCTTC. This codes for CASSYSGQGRGYTF.